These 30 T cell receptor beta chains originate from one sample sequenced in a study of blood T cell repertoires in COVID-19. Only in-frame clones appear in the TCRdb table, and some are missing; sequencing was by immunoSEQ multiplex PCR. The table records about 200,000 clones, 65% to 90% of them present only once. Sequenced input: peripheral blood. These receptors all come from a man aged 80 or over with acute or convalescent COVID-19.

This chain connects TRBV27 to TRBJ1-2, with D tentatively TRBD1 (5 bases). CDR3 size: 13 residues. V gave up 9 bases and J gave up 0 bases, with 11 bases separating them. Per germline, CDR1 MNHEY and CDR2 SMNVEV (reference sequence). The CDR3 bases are TGTGCCAGTAGACAGCATACTAACTATGGCTACACCTTC. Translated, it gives CASRQHTNYGYTF.

The CDR3 loop is CASSLGASGNNEQFF. The CDR3 DNA reads TGTGCCAGCAGCCTAGGCGCTAGCGGAAACAATGAGCAGTTCTTC. The chain is built from TRBV7-8 and TRBJ2-1, with 7 positions matching TRBD2. The CDR3 runs 15 residues. With 5 bases clipped from V and 5 bases from J, the junction kept 9 bases outside the gene matches. CDR1 SGHVS and CDR2 FQNEAQ come from the germline V gene. The whole variable domain, remainder taken from reference TRBV7-8 and TRBJ2-1, is GAGVSQSPRYKVAKRGQDVALRCDPISGHVSLFWYQQALGQGPEFLTYFQNEAQLDKSGLPSDRFFAERPEGSVSTLKIQRTQQEDSAVYLCASSLGASGNNEQFFGPGTRLTVL.

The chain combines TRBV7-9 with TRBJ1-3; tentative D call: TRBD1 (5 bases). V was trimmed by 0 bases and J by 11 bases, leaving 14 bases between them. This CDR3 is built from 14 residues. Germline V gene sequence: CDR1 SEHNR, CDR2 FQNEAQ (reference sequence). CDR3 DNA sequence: TGTGCCAGCAGCTTAGCGCTAACAGGCGGGGCCATATATTTT. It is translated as CASSLALTGGAIYF.

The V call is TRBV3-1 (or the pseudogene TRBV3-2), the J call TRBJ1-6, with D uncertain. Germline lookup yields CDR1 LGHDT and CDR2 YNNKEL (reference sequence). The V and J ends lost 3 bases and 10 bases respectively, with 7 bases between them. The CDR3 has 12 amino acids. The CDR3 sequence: CASSQGESPLHF. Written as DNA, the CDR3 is TGTGCCAGCAGCCAGGGCGAATCACCCCTCCACTTT.

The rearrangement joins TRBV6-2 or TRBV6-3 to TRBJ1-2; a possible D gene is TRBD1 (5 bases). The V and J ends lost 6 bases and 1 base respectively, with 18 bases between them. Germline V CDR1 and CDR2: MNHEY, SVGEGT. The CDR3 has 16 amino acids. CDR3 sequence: CASSSHARGGNYGYTF. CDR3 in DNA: TGTGCCAGCAGCTCACACGCGAGGGGAGGTAACTATGGCTACACCTTC.

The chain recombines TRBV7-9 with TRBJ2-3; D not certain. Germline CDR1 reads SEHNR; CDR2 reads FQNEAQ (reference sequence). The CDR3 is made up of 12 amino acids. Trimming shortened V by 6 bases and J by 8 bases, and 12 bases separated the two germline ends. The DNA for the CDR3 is TGTGCCAGCAGGGTACGGTTTGGTACGCAGTATTTT. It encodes CASRVRFGTQYF.

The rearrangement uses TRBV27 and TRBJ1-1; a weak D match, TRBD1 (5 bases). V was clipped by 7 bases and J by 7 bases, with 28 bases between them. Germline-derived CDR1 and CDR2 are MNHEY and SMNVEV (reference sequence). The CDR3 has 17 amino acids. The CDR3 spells CASIQRRGSLVRGEAFF. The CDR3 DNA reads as TGTGCCAGCATTCAACGTCGGGGGAGCTTGGTAAGGGGTGAAGCTTTCTTT.

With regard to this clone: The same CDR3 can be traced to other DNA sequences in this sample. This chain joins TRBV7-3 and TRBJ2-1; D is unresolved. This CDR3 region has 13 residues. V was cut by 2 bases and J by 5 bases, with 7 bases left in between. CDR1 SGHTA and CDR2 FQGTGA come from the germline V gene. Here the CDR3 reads CASSLSPDNEQFF. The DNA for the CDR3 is TGTGCCAGCAGCTTATCTCCGGACAATGAGCAGTTCTTC.

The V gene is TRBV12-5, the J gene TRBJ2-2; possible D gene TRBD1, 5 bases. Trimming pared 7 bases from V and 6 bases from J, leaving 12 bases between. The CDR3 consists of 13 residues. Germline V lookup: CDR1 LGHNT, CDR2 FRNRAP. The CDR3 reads CASDHRGSGELFF. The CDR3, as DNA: TGTGCTAGTGATCATAGGGGCTCCGGGGAGCTGTTTTTT.

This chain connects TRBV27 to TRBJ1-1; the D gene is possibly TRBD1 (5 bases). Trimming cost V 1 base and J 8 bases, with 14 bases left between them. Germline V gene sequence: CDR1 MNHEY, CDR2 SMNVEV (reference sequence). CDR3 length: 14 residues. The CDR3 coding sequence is TGTGCCAGCAGTTTATTTCTCGGCAGGGCGGAAGCTTTCTTT. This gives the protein CASSLFLGRAEAFF.

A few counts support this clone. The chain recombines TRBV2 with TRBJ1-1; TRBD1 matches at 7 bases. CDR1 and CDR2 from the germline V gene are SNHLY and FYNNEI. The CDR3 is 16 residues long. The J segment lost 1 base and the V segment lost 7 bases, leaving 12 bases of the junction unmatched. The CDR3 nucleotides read TGTGCCAGCAACACGGGTCGACAGGGTGCGAACACTGAAGCTTTCTTT. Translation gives CASNTGRQGANTEAFF. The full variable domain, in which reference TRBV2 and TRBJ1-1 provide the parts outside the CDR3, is EPEVTQTPSHQVTQMGQEVILRCVPISNHLYFYWYRQILGQKVEFLVSFYNNEISEKSEIFDDQFSVERPDGSNFTLKIRSTKLEDSAMYFCASNTGRQGANTEAFFGQGTRLTVV.

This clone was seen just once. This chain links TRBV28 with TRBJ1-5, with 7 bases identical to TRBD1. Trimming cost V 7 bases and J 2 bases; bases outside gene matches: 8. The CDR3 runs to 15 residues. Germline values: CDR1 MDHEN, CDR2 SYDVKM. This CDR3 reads CASTPSGTGNQPQHF. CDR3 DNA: TGTGCCAGCACCCCATCCGGGACAGGCAATCAGCCCCAGCATTTT. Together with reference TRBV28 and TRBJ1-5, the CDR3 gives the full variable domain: DVKVTQSSRYLVKRTGEKVFLECVQDMDHENMFWYRQDPGLGLRLIYFSYDVKMKEKGDIPEGYSVSREKKERFSLILESASTNQTSMYLCASTPSGTGNQPQHFGDGTRLSIL.

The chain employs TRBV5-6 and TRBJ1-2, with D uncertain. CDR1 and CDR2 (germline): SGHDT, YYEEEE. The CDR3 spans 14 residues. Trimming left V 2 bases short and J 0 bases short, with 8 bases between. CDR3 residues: CASSLKTANYGYTF. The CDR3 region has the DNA TGTGCCAGCAGCTTAAAAACAGCTAACTATGGCTACACCTTC.

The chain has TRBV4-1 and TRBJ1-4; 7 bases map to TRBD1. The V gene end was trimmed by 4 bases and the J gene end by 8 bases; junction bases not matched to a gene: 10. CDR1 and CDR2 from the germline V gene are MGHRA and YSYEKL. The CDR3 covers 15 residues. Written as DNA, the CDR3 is TGCGCCAGCAGCCCAGGTGCAGGGGGACCGGAAAAACTGTTTTTT. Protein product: CASSPGAGGPEKLFF.

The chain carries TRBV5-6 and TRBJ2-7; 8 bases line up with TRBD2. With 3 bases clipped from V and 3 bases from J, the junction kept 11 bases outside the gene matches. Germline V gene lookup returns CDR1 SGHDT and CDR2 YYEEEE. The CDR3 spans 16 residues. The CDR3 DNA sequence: TGTGCCAGCAGCTCTACCGGGACTAGAGGGTTCTACGAGCAGTACTTC. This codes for CASSSTGTRGFYEQYF.

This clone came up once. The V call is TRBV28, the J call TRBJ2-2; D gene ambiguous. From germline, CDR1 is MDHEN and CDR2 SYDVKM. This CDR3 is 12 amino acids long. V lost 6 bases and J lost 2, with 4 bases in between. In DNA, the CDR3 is TGTGCCAGCAGCCTCAACACCGGGGAGCTGTTTTTT. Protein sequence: CASSLNTGELFF.

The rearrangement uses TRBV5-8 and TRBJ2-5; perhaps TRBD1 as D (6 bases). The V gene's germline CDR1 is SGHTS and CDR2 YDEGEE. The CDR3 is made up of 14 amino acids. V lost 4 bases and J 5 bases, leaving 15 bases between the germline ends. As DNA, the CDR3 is TGTGCCAGCAGCCGCAGGGGCTGGTTGGAGACCCAGTACTTC. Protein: CASSRRGWLETQYF. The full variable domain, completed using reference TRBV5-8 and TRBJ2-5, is EAGVTQSPTHLIKTRGQQATLRCSPISGHTSVYWYQQALGLGLQFLLWYDEGEERNRGNFPPRFSGRQFPNYSSELNVNALELEDSALYLCASSRRGWLETQYFGPGTRLLVL.

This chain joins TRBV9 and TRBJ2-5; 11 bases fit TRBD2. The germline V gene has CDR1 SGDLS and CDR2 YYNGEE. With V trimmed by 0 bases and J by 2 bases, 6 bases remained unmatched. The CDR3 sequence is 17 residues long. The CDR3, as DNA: TGTGCCAGCAGCGTAGGGTTAGCGGGAGGGACACAAGAGACCCAGTACTTC. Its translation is CASSVGLAGGTQETQYF.

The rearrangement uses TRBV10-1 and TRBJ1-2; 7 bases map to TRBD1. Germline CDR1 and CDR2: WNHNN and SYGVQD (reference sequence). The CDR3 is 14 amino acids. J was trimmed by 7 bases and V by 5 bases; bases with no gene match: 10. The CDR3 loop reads CASSPTMTGIGYTF. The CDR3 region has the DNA TGCGCCAGCAGTCCGACAATGACAGGGATTGGCTACACCTTC.

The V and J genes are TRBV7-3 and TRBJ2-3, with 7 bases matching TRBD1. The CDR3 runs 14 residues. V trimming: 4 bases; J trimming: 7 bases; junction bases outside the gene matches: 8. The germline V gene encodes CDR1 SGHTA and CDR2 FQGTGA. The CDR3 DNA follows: TGTGCCAGCAGCTCAGTTTCGGACAGGAATACGCAGTATTTT. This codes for CASSSVSDRNTQYF.

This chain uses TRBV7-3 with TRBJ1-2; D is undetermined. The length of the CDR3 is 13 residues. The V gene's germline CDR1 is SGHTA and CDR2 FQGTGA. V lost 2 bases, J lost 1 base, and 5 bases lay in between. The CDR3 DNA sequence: TGTGCCAGCAGCTTAGGCGGTAACTATGGCTACACCTTC. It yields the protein CASSLGGNYGYTF.

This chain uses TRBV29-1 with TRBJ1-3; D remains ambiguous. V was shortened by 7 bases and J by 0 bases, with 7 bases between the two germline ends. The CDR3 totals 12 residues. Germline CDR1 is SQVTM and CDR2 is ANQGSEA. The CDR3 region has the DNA TGCAGCGCGCTAAGCTCTGGAAACACCATATATTTT. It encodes CSALSSGNTIYF. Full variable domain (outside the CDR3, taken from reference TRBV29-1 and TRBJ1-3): SAVISQKPSRDICQRGTSLTIQCQVDSQVTMMFWYRQQPGQSLTLIATANQGSEATYESGFVIDKFPISRPNLTFSTLTVSNMSPEDSSIYLCSALSSGNTIYFGEGSWLTVV.

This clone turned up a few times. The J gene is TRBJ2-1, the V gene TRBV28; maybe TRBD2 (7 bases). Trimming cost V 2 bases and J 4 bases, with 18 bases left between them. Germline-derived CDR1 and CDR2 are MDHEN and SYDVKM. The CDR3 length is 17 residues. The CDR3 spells CASSLAGRERGYNEQFF. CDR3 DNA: TGTGCCAGCAGTTTAGCCGGGCGGGAGAGGGGGTACAATGAGCAGTTCTTC.

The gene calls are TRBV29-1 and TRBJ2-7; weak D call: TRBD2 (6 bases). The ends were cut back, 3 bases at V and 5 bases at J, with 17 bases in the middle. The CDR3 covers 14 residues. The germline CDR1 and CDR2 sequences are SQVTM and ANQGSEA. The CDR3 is CSVDGSGEGHEQYF. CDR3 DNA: TGCAGCGTTGATGGTTCGGGAGAGGGCCACGAGCAGTACTTC.

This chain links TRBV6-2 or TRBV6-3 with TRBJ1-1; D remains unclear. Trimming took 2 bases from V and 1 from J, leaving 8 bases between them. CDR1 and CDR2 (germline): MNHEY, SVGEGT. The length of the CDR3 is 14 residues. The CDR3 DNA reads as TGTGCCAGCAGTTACGTACAAACGAACACTGAAGCTTTCTTT. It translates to CASSYVQTNTEAFF.

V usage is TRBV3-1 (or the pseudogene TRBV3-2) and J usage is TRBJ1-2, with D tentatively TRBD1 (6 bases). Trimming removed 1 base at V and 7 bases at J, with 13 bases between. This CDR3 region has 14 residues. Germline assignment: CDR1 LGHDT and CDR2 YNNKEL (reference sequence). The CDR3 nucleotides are TGTGCCAGCAGCCAAGTGACAGGCGTCGGTGGCTACACCTTC. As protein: CASSQVTGVGGYTF.

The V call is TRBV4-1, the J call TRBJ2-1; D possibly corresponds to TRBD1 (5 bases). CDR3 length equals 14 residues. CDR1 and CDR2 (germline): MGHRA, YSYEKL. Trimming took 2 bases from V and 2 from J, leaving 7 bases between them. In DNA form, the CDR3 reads TGCGCCAGCAGCCAAAGACAGCCCTACAATGAGCAGTTCTTC. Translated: CASSQRQPYNEQFF.

The CDR3 region is CASSLVELDTDTQYF. CDR3 coding DNA: TGTGCCAGCAGCTTAGTAGAACTAGATACAGATACGCAGTATTTT. The chain couples TRBV7-9 to TRBJ2-3; D might be TRBD2 (5 bases). The length of the CDR3 is 15 residues. Germline CDR1 reads SEHNR; CDR2 reads FQNEAQ (reference sequence). V lost 1 base to trimming and J lost 3 bases, with 11 bases between them.

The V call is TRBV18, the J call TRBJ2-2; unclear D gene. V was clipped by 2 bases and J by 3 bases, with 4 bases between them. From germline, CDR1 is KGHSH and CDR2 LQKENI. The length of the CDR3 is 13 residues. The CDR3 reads CASSPRDTGELFF. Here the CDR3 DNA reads TGTGCCAGCTCACCAAGAGACACCGGGGAGCTGTTTTTT. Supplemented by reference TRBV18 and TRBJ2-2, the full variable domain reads NAGVMQNPRHLVRRRGQEARLRCSPMKGHSHVYWYRQLPEEGLKFMVYLQKENIIDESGMPKERFSAEFPKEGPSILRIQQVVRGDSAAYFCASSPRDTGELFFGEGSRLTVL.

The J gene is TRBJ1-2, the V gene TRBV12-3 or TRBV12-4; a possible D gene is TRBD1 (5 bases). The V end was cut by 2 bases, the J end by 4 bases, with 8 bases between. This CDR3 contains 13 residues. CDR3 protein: CASSLNTGYGYTF. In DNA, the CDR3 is TGTGCCAGCAGTTTAAACACAGGCTATGGCTACACCTTC.